This is a list of T cell receptor beta chains from one sample in a study of neoadjuvant anti-PD-1 for oral cavity cancer. Assay used: immunoSEQ multiplex PCR; TCRdb lists only in-frame clones, some missing. The repertoire consists of around 30,000 clones, with about 83% occurring once and the leading ten covering 3% to 4%. The specimen was PBMCs, collected before nivolumab (anti-PD-1) treatment. All receptors derive from a person aged 40-85 years with oral cavity squamous cell carcinoma. Each CDR3 is given with its conserved first and last residue. Each record gives: CDR3 length, clone size, J gene, V gene, CDR3 protein. Where a row states a size, it is once, few, many or the class of an expanded clone; other rows omit it.

>13|.|TRBJ1-1|TRBV7-8
CASSFAGYTEAFF
>16|.|TRBJ1-2|TRBV5-1
CASRVQTGLTNYGYTF
>18|once|TRBJ2-1|TRBV27
CASSLRGMRRGAYNEQFF
>14|few|TRBJ2-3|TRBV29-1
CSVVGQGAGDTQYF
>14|.|TRBJ2-7|TRBV9
CASSARDYSVKQYF
>13|once|TRBJ2-1|TRBV27
CASSSNRGNEQFF
>14|.|TRBJ2-3|TRBV7-2
CASSLSSATDTQYF
>16|.|TRBJ2-6|TRBV28
CASSLARGPGANVLTF
>16|.|TRBJ2-7|TRBV7-8
CASSPFFGTKDYEQYF
>13|few|TRBJ2-1|TRBV6-1
CASATGTNNEQFF
>14|.|TRBJ1-1|TRBV7-2
CASSLETGNTEAFF
>15|.|TRBJ1-1|TRBV7-9
CASSARDRGDSEAFF
>16|.|TRBJ1-2|TRBV4-3
CASSQLTGGRNYGYTF
>13|.|TRBJ1-2|TRBV4-3
CASSQDRRYGYTF
>14|.|TRBJ1-5|TRBV6-1
CASSSRHQNQPQHF
>18|.|TRBJ1-2|TRBV5-8
CASRRTGTRNLANYGYTF
>14|.|TRBJ2-1|TRBV7-8
CASSVGTANNEQFF
>14|.|TRBJ2-5|TRBV27
CASSFSGSQETQYF
>14|.|TRBJ1-2|TRBV30
CAWAFQWAQDGYTF
>16|.|TRBJ2-3|TRBV10-3
CAISESSLEAPGTQYF
>14|.|TRBJ2-1|TRBV11-2
CASSPTGGADEQFF
>15|.|TRBJ2-1|TRBV7-2
CASSSRTGTYNEQFF
>16|.|TRBJ2-2|TRBV7-2
CASSLMGGLNTGELFF
>15|.|TRBJ2-1|TRBV5-4
CASSSDRGSYNEQFF
>12|.|TRBJ2-1|TRBV13
CASSLNINEQFF
>14|.|TRBJ1-2|TRBV5-1
CASSLGVAGDGYTF
>14|.|TRBJ1-1|TRBV16
CASTQGRGRTEAFF
>13|.|TRBJ1-5|TRBV2
CASSMVGNQPQHF
>17|.|TRBJ2-5|TRBV9
CASSVGGGTPGQETQYF
>13|once|TRBJ1-1|TRBV30
CAWSRDRRGEAFF
>12|.|TRBJ1-1|TRBV5-6
CASSLRNAEAFF
>15|.|TRBJ1-4|TRBV29-1
CSVGVVGTANEKLFF
>17|few|TRBJ1-1|TRBV5-5
CASRSGQGVLLNTEAFF
>16|.|TRBJ1-1|TRBV15
CATSRDQSLGNTEAFF
>18|.|TRBJ1-5|TRBV7-8
CASSSRTGMEYSNQPQHF